A selection of T cell receptor beta chains follows, all from one sample in a study of blood T cell repertoires in COVID-19. Here immunoSEQ multiplex PCR was the method, and the copy in TCRdb shows in-frame clones only, minus some. The sample has 280,000 or so clones, 70% to 90% seen once. Sequencing was performed on peripheral blood. The origin of the receptors is a woman aged 25-40 years who had recovered from COVID-19. The CDR3 runs from the conserved cysteine through the conserved F or W. Each record gives: V gene, clone size, CDR3 protein. Size tells how often a clone was seen (once, few, many) or the class of an expanded clone, and some rows leave it out.

V gene: TRBV2; clone size: few; CDR3 protein: CASSEGGRVDYGYTF
V gene: TRBV18; clone size: -; CDR3 protein: CASSPPLTGDGYTF
V gene: TRBV28; clone size: -; CDR3 protein: CASSHPGTDNEQFF
V gene: TRBV4-1; clone size: -; CDR3 protein: CASSQGGGVGETQYF
V gene: TRBV19; clone size: -; CDR3 protein: CASSMTSSYNEQFF
V gene: TRBV7-2; clone size: -; CDR3 protein: CASSLGSSGSKYEQYF
V gene: TRBV7-2; clone size: -; CDR3 protein: CASSPRTSGGETQYF
V gene: TRBV19; clone size: -; CDR3 protein: CASSPVGGSTEAFF
V gene: TRBV7-6; clone size: -; CDR3 protein: CASSPYPIGGSTDTQYF
V gene: TRBV6-5; clone size: -; CDR3 protein: CASSRTSGIGDEQYF
V gene: TRBV4-2; clone size: -; CDR3 protein: CASSRGGDRAGNEQFF
V gene: TRBV19; clone size: -; CDR3 protein: CASRTGNTEAFF
V gene: TRBV6-5; clone size: -; CDR3 protein: CASNRGTGGETEAFF
V gene: TRBV11-2; clone size: -; CDR3 protein: CASSFGRGGLRSTEAFF
V gene: TRBV6-5; clone size: -; CDR3 protein: CASRRNEGNTIYF
V gene: TRBV29-1; clone size: -; CDR3 protein: CSARSGVYEQYF
V gene: TRBV15; clone size: -; CDR3 protein: CATSRDGGLGNTIYF
V gene: TRBV2; clone size: -; CDR3 protein: CASTQREGGDTQYF
V gene: TRBV5-1; clone size: once; CDR3 protein: CASSSDFGGYTF
V gene: TRBV27; clone size: -; CDR3 protein: CASSFYFQVGGEQFF
V gene: TRBV28; clone size: -; CDR3 protein: CASSLTGFTEAFF
V gene: TRBV24-1; clone size: -; CDR3 protein: CATGGGGGDEQYF
V gene: TRBV7-2; clone size: -; CDR3 protein: CASSLRLLYNEQFF
V gene: TRBV28; clone size: -; CDR3 protein: CASSFRGNSPLHF